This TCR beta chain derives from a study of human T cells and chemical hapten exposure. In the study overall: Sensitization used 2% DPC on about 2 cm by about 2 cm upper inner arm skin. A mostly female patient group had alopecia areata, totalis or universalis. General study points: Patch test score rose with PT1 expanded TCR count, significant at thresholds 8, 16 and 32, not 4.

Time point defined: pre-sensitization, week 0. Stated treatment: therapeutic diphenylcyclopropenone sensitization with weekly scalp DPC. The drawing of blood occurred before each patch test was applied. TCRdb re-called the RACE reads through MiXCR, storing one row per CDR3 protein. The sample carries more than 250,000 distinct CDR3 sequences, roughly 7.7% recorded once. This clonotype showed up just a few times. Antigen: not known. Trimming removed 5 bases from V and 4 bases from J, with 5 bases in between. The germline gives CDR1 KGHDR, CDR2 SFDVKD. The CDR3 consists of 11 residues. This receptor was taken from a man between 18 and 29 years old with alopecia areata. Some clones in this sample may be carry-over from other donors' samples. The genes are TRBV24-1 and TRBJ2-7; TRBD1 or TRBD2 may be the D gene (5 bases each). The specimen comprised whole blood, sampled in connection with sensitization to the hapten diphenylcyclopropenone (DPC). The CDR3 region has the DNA TGTGCCACCAGTGGGGGGTACGAGCAGTACTTC. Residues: CATSGGYEQYF.